This is a list of T cell receptor beta chains from one sample in a study of T cell repertoires in cytomegalovirus infection. Antigen specificity for these receptors is unknown. TCRdb re-derived calls from the reads in MiXCR, one entry per CDR3 protein. Of fewer than 350,000 distinct CDR3 sequences listed, under 35% are singletons. This material consisted of cultured PBMCs, taken from culture after CMV antigen stimulation. The receptors were gathered from a human donor in good health (CMV status not recorded). Some clones in this sample may be carry-over from other donors' samples. Each CDR3 is given with its conserved first and last residue. D genes are given only for firm matches. Rows give clone size only sometimes, using once, few, many, or a class for an expanded clone.

TRBJ1-5,TRBV7-2,.,few,CASSPGPGGQPQHF,TGTGCCAGCAGCCCAGGACCCGGCGGGCAGCCCCAGCATTTT
TRBJ1-1,TRBV5-1,TRBD1,once,CASSLGDRITEAFF,TGCGCCAGCAGCTTGGGGGACAGGATCACTGAAGCTTTCTTT
TRBJ2-6,TRBV7-2,.,many,CASSLRGPGANVLTF,TGTGCCAGCAGCTTACGAGGGCCAGGGGCCAACGTCCTGACTTTC
TRBJ1-5,TRBV10-3,.,once,CAISELFRAGEENQPQHF,TGTGCCATCAGTGAGTTATTTCGCGCAGGGGAGGAAAATCAGCCCCAGCATTTT
TRBJ2-3,TRBV6-8,TRBD2,once,CASRPGTSGLNTQYF,TGTGCCAGCAGACCCGGGACTAGCGGTTTAAATACGCAGTATTTT
TRBJ2-6,TRBV5-6,TRBD1,few,CASSRIPGQTLSGANVLTF,TGTGCCAGCAGCCGGATCCCGGGACAGACCCTCTCTGGGGCCAACGTCCTGACTTTC
TRBJ1-2,TRBV20-1,.,.,CSATGSVVYGYTF,TGCAGTGCTACCGGGAGTGTGGTCTATGGCTACACCTTC
TRBJ2-3,TRBV18,.,.,CASSPPTGNGTDTQYF,TGTGCCAGCTCACCACCTACAGGGAACGGCACAGATACGCAGTATTTT
TRBJ1-4,TRBV7-3,TRBD1,few,CASSSQGATYEKLFF,TGTGCCAGCAGCTCTCAGGGGGCGACTTATGAAAAACTGTTTTTT
TRBJ1-6,TRBV7-2,.,many,CASSASSYNSPLHF,TGTGCCAGCAGCGCCAGCTCCTATAATTCACCCCTCCACTTT
TRBJ1-2,TRBV18,.,.,CASSPGRTANYGYTF,TGTGCCAGCTCACCGGGGAGGACTGCTAACTATGGCTACACCTTC
TRBJ2-7,TRBV7-8,TRBD1,.,CASSFYTGTGFYEQYF,TGTGCCAGCAGCTTTTATACCGGGACAGGGTTCTACGAGCAGTACTTC
TRBJ2-1,TRBV6-2/TRBV6-3,TRBD1,many,CASSYSRDRNNEQFF,TGTGCCAGCAGTTACTCTAGGGACAGGAACAATGAGCAGTTCTTC
TRBJ2-7,TRBV7-8,.,few,CASSLEGRAYEQYF,TGTGCCAGCAGCTTAGAGGGCAGGGCCTACGAGCAGTACTTC
TRBJ1-5,TRBV6-2/TRBV6-3,TRBD1,.,CASSLGTGVGNQPQHF,TGTGCCAGCAGTTTGGGGACAGGGGTTGGCAATCAGCCCCAGCATTTT
TRBJ2-7,TRBV7-2,.,.,CASSLANGAPSSYEQYF,TGTGCCAGCAGCTTAGCCAACGGGGCCCCCAGCTCCTACGAGCAGTACTTC
TRBJ1-5,TRBV30,.,.,CAWSLSGTPSAQPQHF,TGTGCCTGGAGTTTGTCCGGGACCCCTTCTGCTCAGCCCCAGCATTTT
TRBJ1-2,TRBV20-1,.,.,CSSGDYGYTF,TGCAGTTCAGGGGACTATGGCTACACCTTC
TRBJ2-3,TRBV5-6,.,once,CASSPGVTSADTQYF,TGTGCCAGCAGCCCGGGGGTTACATCGGCGGATACGCAGTATTTT
TRBJ2-5,TRBV11-2,.,few,CASSSVRGYGETQYF,TGTGCCAGCAGCTCAGTACGGGGGTATGGGGAGACCCAGTACTTC
TRBJ2-7,TRBV5-1,.,many,CASSLASAVSSYEQYF,TGCGCCAGCAGCTTGGCCAGTGCAGTAAGCTCCTACGAGCAGTACTTC
TRBJ1-3,TRBV5-6,.,.,CASSFVRSGNTIYF,TGTGCCAGCAGCTTCGTACGCTCTGGAAACACCATATATTTT
TRBJ1-1,TRBV6-1,.,few,CASSGRRRETEAFF,TGTGCCAGCAGTGGTCGACGGCGTGAGACTGAAGCTTTCTTT
TRBJ2-6,TRBV4-2,.,.,CASSRRRDGANVLTF,TGTGCCAGCAGCCGAAGGAGGGATGGGGCCAACGTCCTGACTTTC
TRBJ1-1,TRBV6-6,.,.,CASSYSRERGDTEAFF,TGTGCCAGCAGTTACTCGAGGGAAAGGGGTGACACTGAAGCTTTCTTT
TRBJ1-4,TRBV4-2,TRBD1,.,CASSEGQGREKLFF,TGTGCCAGCAGCGAGGGACAGGGGCGTGAAAAACTGTTTTTT
TRBJ2-2,TRBV7-3,.,.,CASSLPGEGTNTGELFF,TGTGCCAGCAGCCTCCCCGGGGAAGGGACGAACACCGGGGAGCTGTTTTTT
TRBJ1-1,TRBV19,.,few,CASSTSKGRRLSTEAFF,TGTGCCAGTAGTACCTCAAAGGGGAGACGTTTGAGCACTGAAGCTTTCTTT
TRBJ2-7,TRBV6-1,TRBD1,.,CASTPWDRTYEQYF,TGTGCCAGCACCCCCTGGGACAGGACCTACGAGCAGTACTTC
TRBJ1-2,TRBV28,.,.,CASTWVGVYGYTF,TGTGCCAGCACCTGGGTAGGGGTCTATGGCTACACCTTC
TRBJ2-7,TRBV7-9,TRBD1,few,CASSPADRVYEQYF,TGTGCCAGCAGTCCAGCTGACAGGGTTTACGAGCAGTACTTC
TRBJ2-3,TRBV19,.,.,CASSSDWDTQYF,TGTGCCAGTAGTTCCGACTGGGATACGCAGTATTTT
TRBJ1-3,TRBV7-2,.,many,CASTDGSGNTIYF,TGTGCCAGCACCGACGGGAGTGGAAACACCATATATTTT
TRBJ2-2,TRBV3-1,.,.,CASSVGLDTGELFF,TGTGCCAGCAGCGTGGGGTTGGACACCGGGGAGCTGTTTTTT